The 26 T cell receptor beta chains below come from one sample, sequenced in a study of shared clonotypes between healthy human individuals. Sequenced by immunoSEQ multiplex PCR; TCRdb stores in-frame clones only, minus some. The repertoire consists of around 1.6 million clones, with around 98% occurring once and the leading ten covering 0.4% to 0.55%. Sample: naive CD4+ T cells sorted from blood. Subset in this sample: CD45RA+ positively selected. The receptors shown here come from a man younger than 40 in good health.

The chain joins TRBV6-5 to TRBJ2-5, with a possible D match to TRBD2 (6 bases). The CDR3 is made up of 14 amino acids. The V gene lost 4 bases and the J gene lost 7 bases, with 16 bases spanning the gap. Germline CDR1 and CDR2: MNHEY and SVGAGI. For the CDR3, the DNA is TGTGCCAGCAGTTCAACTAGCCTGGTGAGGACCCAGTACTTC. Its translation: CASSSTSLVRTQYF.

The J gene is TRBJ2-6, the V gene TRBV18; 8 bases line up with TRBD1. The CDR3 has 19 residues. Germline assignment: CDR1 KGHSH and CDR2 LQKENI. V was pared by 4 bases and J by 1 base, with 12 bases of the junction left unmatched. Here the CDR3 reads CASSLLGQAQGSGANVLTF. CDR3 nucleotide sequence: TGTGCCAGCTCACTACTGGGACAGGCCCAAGGGTCTGGGGCCAACGTCCTGACTTTC.

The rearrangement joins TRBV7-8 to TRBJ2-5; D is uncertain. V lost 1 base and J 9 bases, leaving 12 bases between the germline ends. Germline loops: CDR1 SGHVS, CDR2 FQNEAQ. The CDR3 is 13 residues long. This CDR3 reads CASSLVDPEAQYF. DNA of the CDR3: TGTGCCAGCAGCTTAGTCGACCCTGAGGCCCAGTACTTC.

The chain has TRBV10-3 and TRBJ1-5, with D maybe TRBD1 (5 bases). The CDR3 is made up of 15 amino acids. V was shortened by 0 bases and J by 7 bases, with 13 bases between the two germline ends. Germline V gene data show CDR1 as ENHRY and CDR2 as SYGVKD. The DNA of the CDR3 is TGTGCCATCAGTGAGTCGTGGGGGTCGGGACAGCCCCAGCATTTT. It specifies CAISESWGSGQPQHF.

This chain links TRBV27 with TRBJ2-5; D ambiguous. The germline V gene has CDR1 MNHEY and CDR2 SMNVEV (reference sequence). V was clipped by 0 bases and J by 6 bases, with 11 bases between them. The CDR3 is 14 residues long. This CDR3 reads CASSLSPGFKTQYF. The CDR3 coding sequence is TGTGCCAGCAGTTTATCTCCGGGTTTTAAGACCCAGTACTTC.

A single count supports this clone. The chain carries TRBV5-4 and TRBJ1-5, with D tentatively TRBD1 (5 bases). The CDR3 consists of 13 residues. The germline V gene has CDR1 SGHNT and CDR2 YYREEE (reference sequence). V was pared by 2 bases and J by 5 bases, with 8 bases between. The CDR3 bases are TGTGCCAGCAGCTTAGGGGAGGATCAGCCCCAGCATTTT. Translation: CASSLGEDQPQHF.

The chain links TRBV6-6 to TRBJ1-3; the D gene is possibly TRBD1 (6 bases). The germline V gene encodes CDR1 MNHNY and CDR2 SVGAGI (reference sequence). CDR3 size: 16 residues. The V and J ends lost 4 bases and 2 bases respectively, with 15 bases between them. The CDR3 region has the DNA TGTGCCAGCAGTTTTTTACAGGGAGAAGCTGGAAACACCATATATTTT. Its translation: CASSFLQGEAGNTIYF.

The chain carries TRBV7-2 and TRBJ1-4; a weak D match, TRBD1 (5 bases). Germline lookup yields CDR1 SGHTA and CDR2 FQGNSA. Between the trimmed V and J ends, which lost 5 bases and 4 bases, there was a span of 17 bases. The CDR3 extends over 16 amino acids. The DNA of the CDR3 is TGTGCCAGCAGCCCCTCCCTACAGGCTTTTAATGAAAAACTGTTTTTT. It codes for CASSPSLQAFNEKLFF. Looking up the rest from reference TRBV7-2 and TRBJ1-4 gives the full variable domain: GAGVSQSPSNKVTEKGKDVELRCDPISGHTALYWYRQSLGQGLEFLIYFQGNSAPDKSGLPSDRFSAERTGGSVSTLTIQRTQQEDSAVYLCASSPSLQAFNEKLFFGSGTQLSVL.

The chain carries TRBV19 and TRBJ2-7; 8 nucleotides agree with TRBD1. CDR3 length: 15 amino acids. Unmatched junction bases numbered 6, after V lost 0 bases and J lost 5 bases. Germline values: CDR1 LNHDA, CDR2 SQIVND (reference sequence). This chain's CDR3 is CASSIENRGFHEQYF. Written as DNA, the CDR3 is TGTGCCAGTAGTATAGAGAACAGGGGGTTCCACGAGCAGTACTTC.

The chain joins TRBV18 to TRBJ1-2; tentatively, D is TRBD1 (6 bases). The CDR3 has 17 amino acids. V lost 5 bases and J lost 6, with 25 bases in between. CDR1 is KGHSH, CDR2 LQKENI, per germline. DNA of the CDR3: TGTGCCAGCTCATCTCCGGGACAAATGAGGTTTTCTGATGGCTACACCTTC. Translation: CASSSPGQMRFSDGYTF.

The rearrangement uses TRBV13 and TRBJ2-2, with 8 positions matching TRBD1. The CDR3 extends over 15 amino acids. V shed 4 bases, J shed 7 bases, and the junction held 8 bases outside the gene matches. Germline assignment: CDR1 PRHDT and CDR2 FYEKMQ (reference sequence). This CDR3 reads CASSSTQTGVGELFF. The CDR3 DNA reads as TGTGCCAGCAGCTCCACACAGACAGGGGTCGGGGAGCTGTTTTTT.

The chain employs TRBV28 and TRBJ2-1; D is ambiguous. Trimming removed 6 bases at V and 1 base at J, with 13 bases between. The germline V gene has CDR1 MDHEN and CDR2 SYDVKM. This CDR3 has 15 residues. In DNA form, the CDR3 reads TGTGCCAGCAGGACTCAAGCGCGGTCCTACAATGAGCAGTTCTTC. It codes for CASRTQARSYNEQFF.

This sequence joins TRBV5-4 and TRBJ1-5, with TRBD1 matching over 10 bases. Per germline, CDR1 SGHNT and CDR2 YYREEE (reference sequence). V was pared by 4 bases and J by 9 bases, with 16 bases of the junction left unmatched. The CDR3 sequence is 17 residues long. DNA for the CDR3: TGTGCCAGCAGCGTAACACCCGGGACAGGGGATCCCGTGCCCCAGCATTTT. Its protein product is CASSVTPGTGDPVPQHF.

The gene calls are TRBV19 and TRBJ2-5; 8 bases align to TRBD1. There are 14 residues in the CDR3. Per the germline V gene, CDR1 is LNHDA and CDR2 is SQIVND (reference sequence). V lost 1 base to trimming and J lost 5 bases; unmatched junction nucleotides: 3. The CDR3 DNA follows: TGTGCCAGTAGTATAGTCAGGGGGCACGAGACCCAGTACTTC. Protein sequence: CASSIVRGHETQYF. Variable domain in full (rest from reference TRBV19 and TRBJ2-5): DGGITQSPKYLFRKEGQNVTLSCEQNLNHDAMYWYRQDPGQGLRLIYYSQIVNDFQKGDIAEGYSVSREKKESFPLTVTSAQKNPTAFYLCASSIVRGHETQYFGPGTRLLVL.

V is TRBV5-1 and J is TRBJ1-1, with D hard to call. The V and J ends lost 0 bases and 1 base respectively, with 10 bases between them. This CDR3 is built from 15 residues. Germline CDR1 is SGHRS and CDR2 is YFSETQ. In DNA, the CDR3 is TGCGCCAGCAGCTTGGGCCCCACGGAGAACACTGAAGCTTTCTTT. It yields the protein CASSLGPTENTEAFF.

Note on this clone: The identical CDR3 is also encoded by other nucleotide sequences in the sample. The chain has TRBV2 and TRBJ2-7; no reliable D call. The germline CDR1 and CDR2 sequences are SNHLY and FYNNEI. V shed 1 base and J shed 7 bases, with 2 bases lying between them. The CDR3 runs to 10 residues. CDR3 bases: TGTGCCAGCAGTGAAGTTGAGCAGTACTTC. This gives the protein CASSEVEQYF.

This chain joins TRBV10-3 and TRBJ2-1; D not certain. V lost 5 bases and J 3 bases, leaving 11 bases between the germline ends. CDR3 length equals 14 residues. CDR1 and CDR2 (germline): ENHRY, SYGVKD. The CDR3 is CAISMERLYNEQFF. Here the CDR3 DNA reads TGTGCCATCAGTATGGAGAGACTCTACAATGAGCAGTTCTTC.

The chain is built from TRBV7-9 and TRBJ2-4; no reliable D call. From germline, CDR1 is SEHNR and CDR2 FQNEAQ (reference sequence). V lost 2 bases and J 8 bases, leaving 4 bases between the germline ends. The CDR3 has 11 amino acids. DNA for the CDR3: TGTGCCAGCAGCTTAAAACACATTCAGTACTTC. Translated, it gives CASSLKHIQYF.

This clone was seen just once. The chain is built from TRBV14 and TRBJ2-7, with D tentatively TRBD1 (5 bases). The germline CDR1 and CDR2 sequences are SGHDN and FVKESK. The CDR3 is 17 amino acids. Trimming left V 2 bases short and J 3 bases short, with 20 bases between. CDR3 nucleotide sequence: TGTGCCAGCAGCCAAATTGGAATCCGGACATTCGGCTACGAGCAGTACTTC. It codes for CASSQIGIRTFGYEQYF.

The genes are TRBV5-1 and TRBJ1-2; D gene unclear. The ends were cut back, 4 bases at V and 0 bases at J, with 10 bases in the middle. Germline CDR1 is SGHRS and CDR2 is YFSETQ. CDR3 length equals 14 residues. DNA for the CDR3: TGCGCCAGCAGCCCGAACAGCGCTAACTATGGCTACACCTTC. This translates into CASSPNSANYGYTF. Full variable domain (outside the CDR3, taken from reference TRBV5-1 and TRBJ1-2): KAGVTQTPRYLIKTRGQQVTLSCSPISGHRSVSWYQQTPGQGLQFLFEYFSETQRNKGNFPGRFSGRQFSNSRSEMNVSTLELGDSALYLCASSPNSANYGYTFGSGTRLTVV.

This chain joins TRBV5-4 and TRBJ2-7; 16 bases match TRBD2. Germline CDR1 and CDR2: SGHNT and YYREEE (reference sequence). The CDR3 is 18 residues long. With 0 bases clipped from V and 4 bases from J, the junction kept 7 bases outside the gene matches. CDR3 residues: CASSLAGTSGRDKYEQYF. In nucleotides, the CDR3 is TGTGCCAGCAGCTTGGCCGGGACTAGCGGGAGGGACAAGTACGAGCAGTACTTC.

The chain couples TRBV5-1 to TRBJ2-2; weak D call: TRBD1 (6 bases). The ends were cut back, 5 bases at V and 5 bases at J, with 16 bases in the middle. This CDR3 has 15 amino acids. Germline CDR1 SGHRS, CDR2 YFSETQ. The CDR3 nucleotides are TGCGCCAGCAGGCAGGGGACCCGGGATACCGGGGAGCTGTTTTTT. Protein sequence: CASRQGTRDTGELFF.

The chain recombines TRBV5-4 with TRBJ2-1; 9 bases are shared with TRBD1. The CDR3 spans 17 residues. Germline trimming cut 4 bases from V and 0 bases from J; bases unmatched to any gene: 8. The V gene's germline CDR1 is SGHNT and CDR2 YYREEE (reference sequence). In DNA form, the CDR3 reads TGTGCCAGCAGCCGTACCGGGACAGGGATCTCCTACAATGAGCAGTTCTTC. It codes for CASSRTGTGISYNEQFF. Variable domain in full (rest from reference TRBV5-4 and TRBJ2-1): ETGVTQSPTHLIKTRGQQVTLRCSSQSGHNTVSWYQQALGQGPQFIFQYYREEENGRGNFPPRFSGLQFPNYSSELNVNALELDDSALYLCASSRTGTGISYNEQFFGPGTRLTVL.

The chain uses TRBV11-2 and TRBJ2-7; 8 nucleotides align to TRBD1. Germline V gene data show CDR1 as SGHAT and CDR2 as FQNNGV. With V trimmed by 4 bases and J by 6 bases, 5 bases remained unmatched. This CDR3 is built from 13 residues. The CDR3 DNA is TGTGCCAGCAGCTCGGACAGGGTAGGCGAGCAGTACTTC. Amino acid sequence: CASSSDRVGEQYF.

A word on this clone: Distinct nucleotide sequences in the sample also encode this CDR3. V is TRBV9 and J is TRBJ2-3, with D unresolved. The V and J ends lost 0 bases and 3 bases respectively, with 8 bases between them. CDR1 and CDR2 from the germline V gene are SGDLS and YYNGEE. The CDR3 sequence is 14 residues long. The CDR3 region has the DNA TGTGCCAGCAGCGTAGAAGCGCGAACAGATACGCAGTATTTT. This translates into CASSVEARTDTQYF.

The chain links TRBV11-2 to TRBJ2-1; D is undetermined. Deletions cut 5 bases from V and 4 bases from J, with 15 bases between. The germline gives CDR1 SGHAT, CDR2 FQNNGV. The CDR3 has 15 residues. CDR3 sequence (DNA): TGTGCCAGCAGCCTCATAAATGTGGGGTACAATGAGCAGTTCTTC. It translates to CASSLINVGYNEQFF.